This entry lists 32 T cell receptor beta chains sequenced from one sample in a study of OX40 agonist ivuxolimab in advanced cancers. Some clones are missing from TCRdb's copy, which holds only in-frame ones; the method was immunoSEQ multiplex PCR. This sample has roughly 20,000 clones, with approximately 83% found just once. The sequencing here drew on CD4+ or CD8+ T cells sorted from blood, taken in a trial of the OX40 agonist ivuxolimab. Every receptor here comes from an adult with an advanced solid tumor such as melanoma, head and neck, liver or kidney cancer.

DNA for the CDR3: TGTGCCTGGAGTGGGACTAGCGTTTTCGGGGAGCTGTTTTTT. This translates into CAWSGTSVFGELFF. This sequence joins TRBV30 and TRBJ2-2; 9 bases match TRBD2. V lost 1 base and J lost 7; bases outside the gene matches: 4. Germline assignment: CDR1 GTSNPN and CDR2 SVGIG (reference sequence). This CDR3 is built from 14 residues.

The CDR3 DNA reads TGTGCCAGTAGTAACCCGACAGGATGGGACTATGGCTACACCTTC. It is translated as CASSNPTGWDYGYTF. The chain has TRBV19 and TRBJ1-2; D perhaps matches TRBD1 (6 bases). Germline loops: CDR1 LNHDA, CDR2 SQIVND (reference sequence). This CDR3 has 15 amino acids. V lost 4 bases and J lost 3, with 15 bases in between.

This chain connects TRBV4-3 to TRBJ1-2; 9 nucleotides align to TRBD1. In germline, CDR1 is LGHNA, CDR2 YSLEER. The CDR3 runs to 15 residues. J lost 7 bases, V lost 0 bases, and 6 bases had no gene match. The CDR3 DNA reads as TGCGCCAGCAGCCAAGATACAGGGGGCTTCTTTGGCTACACCTTC. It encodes CASSQDTGGFFGYTF.

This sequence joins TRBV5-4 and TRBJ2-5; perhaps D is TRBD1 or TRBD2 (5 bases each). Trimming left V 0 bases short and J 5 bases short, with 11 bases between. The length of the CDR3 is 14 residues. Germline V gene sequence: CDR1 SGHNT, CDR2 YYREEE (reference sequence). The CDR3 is CASSLGGAWETQYF. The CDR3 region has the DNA TGTGCCAGCAGCTTGGGAGGGGCGTGGGAGACCCAGTACTTC.

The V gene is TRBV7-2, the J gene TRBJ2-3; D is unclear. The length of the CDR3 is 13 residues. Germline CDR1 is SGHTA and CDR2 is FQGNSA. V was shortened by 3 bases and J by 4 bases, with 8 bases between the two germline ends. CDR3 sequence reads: CASSFSQADTQYF. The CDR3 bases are TGTGCCAGCAGCTTTTCCCAAGCAGATACGCAGTATTTT.

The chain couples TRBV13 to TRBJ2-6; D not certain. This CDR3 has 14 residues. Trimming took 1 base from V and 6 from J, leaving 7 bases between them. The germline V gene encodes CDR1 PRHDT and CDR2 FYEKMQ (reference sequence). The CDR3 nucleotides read TGTGCCAGCAGCTTAGTCGGGTCGGCCAACGTCCTGACTTTC. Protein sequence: CASSLVGSANVLTF. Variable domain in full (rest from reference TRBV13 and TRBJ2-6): AAGVIQSPRHLIKEKRETATLKCYPIPRHDTVYWYQQGPGQDPQFLISFYEKMQSDKGSIPDRFSAQQFSDYHSELNMSSLELGDSALYFCASSLVGSANVLTFGAGSRLTVL.

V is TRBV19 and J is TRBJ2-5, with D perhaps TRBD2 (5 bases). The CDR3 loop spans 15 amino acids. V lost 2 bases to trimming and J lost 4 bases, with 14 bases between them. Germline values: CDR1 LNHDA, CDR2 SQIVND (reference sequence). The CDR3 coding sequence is TGTGCCAGTAGTATAAGGTGGACCCGGGGAGAGACCCAGTACTTC. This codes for CASSIRWTRGETQYF. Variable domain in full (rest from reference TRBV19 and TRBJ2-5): DGGITQSPKYLFRKEGQNVTLSCEQNLNHDAMYWYRQDPGQGLRLIYYSQIVNDFQKGDIAEGYSVSREKKESFPLTVTSAQKNPTAFYLCASSIRWTRGETQYFGPGTRLLVL.

The DNA for the CDR3 is TGTGCCTGGAGTCCTCCTTTTGCGAATTGGACCACTGAAGCTTTCTTT. Protein product: CAWSPPFANWTTEAFF. This chain links TRBV30 with TRBJ1-1, with D unresolved. The V end lost 2 bases, the J end lost 4 bases, and 20 bases lay between the germline ends. Germline V gene lookup returns CDR1 GTSNPN and CDR2 SVGIG (reference sequence). There are 16 residues in the CDR3.

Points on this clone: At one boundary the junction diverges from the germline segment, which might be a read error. Written as DNA, the CDR3 is TGTGCCAGCAGCTCCCTGTCCGTCACCTGGGACTTC. It is translated as CASSSLSVTWDF. The chain links TRBV7-6 to TRBJ2-7, with D uncertain. Germline V gene lookup returns CDR1 SGHVS and CDR2 FNYEAQ. The CDR3 sequence is 12 residues long. The entire variable domain, with the rest obtained from reference TRBV7-6 and TRBJ2-7, is as follows: GAGVSQSPRYKVTKRGQDVALRCDPISGHVSLYWYRQALGQGPEFLTYFNYEAQQDKSGLPNDRFSAERPEGSISTLTIQRTEQRDSAMYRCASSSLSVTWDFGPGTRLTVT.

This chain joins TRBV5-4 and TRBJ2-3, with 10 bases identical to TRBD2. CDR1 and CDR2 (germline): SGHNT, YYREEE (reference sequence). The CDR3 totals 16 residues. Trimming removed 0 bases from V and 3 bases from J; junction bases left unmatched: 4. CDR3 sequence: CASSLGLAGATDTQYF. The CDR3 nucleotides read TGTGCCAGCAGCTTGGGGCTAGCGGGAGCAACAGATACGCAGTATTTT. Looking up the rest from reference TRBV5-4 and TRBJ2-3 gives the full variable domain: ETGVTQSPTHLIKTRGQQVTLRCSSQSGHNTVSWYQQALGQGPQFIFQYYREEENGRGNFPPRFSGLQFPNYSSELNVNALELDDSALYLCASSLGLAGATDTQYFGPGTRLTVL.

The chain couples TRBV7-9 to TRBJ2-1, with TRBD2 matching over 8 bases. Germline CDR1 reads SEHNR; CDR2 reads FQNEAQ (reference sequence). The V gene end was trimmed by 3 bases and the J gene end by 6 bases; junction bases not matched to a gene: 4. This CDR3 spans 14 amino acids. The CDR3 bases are TGTGCCAGCAGCTTTAGGACTAGCCGCAATGAGCAGTTCTTC. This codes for CASSFRTSRNEQFF. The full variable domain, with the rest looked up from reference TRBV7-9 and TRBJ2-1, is DTGVSQNPRHKITKRGQNVTFRCDPISEHNRLYWYRQTLGQGPEFLTYFQNEAQLEKSRLLSDRFSAERPKGSFSTLEIQRTEQGDSAMYLCASSFRTSRNEQFFGPGTRLTVL.

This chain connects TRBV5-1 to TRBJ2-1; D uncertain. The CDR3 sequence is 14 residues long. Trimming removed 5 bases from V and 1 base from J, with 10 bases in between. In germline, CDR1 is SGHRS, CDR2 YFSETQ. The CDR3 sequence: CASSITDSYNEQFF. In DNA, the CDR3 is TGCGCCAGCAGTATTACCGATTCCTACAATGAGCAGTTCTTC.

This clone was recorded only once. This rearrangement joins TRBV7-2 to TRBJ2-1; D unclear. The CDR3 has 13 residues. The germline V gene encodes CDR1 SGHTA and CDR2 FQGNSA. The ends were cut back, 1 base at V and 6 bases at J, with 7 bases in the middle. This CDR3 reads CASSLDKPNEQFF. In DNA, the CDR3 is TGTGCCAGCAGCTTAGACAAGCCCAATGAGCAGTTCTTC. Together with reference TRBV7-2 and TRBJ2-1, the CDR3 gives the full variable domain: GAGVSQSPSNKVTEKGKDVELRCDPISGHTALYWYRQSLGQGLEFLIYFQGNSAPDKSGLPSDRFSAERTGGSVSTLTIQRTQQEDSAVYLCASSLDKPNEQFFGPGTRLTVL.

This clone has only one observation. CDR3 coding DNA: TGTGCCAGCAGCTTAGTAGGACTAGCGGGAGGTGGCGGTGAGCAGTTCTTC. Residues: CASSLVGLAGGGGEQFF. The chain couples TRBV7-2 to TRBJ2-1, with 14 bases matching TRBD2. The CDR3 totals 17 residues. V shed 1 base and J 9 bases; nucleotides not matched to a gene: 8. Germline values: CDR1 SGHTA, CDR2 FQGNSA. The variable domain in full, with the rest retrieved from reference TRBV7-2 and TRBJ2-1, is GAGVSQSPSNKVTEKGKDVELRCDPISGHTALYWYRQSLGQGLEFLIYFQGNSAPDKSGLPSDRFSAERTGGSVSTLTIQRTQQEDSAVYLCASSLVGLAGGGGEQFFGPGTRLTVL.

The CDR3 here is CASSITGTRDTIYF. The CDR3 nucleotides read TGTGCCAGTAGTATAACAGGTACCCGAGACACCATATATTTT. The rearrangement joins TRBV19 to TRBJ1-3; D might be TRBD1 (5 bases). This CDR3 is built from 14 residues. V shed 2 bases and J shed 8 bases, with 13 bases lying between them. Germline V gene sequence: CDR1 LNHDA, CDR2 SQIVND (reference sequence).

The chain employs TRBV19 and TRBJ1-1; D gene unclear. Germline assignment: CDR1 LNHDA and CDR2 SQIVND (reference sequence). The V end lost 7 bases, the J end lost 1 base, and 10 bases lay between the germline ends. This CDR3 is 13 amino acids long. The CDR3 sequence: CASTRSGNTEAFF. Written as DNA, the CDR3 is TGTGCCAGTACAAGGTCGGGGAACACTGAAGCTTTCTTT.

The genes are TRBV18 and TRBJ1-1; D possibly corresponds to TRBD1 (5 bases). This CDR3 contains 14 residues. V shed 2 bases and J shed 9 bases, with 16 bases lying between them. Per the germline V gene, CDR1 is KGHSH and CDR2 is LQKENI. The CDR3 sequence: CASSPEEQGDQAFF. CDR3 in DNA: TGTGCCAGCTCACCAGAGGAGCAGGGCGACCAAGCTTTCTTT.

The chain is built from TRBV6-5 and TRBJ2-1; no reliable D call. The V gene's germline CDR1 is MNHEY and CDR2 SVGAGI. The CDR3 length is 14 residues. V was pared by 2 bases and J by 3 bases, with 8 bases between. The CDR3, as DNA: TGTGCCAGCAGTTACAGTCAGGTCTACAATGAGCAGTTCTTC. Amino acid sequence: CASSYSQVYNEQFF.

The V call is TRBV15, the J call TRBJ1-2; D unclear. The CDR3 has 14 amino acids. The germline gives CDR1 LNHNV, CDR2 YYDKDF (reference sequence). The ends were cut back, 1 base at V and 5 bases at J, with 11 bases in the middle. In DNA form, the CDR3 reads TGTGCCACCAGCAGAGTAGGCAGGCAATATGGCTACACCTTC. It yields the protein CATSRVGRQYGYTF.

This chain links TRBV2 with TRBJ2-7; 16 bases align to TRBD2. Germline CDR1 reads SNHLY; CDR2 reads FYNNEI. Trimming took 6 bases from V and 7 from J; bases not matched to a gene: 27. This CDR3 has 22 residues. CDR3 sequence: CASRKDRGPPGLAGGSSWEQYF. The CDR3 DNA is TGTGCCAGCAGGAAGGACAGGGGGCCGCCGGGACTAGCGGGAGGGTCCTCCTGGGAGCAGTACTTC.

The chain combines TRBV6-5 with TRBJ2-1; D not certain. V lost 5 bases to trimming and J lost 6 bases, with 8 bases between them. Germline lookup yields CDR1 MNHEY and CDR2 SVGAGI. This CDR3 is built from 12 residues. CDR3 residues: CASSHPGNEQFF. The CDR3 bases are TGTGCCAGCAGTCACCCGGGCAATGAGCAGTTCTTC.

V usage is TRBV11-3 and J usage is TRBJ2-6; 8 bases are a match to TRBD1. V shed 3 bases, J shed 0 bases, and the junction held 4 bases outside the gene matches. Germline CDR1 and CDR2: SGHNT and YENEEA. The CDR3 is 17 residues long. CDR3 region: CASSLGQGASGANVLTF. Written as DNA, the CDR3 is TGTGCCAGCAGCTTGGGGCAGGGGGCCTCTGGGGCCAACGTCCTGACTTTC.

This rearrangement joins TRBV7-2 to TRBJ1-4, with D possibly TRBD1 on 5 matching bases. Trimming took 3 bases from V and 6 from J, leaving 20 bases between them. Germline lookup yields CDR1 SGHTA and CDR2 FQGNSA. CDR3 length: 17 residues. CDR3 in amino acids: CASSLISSARVDEKLFF. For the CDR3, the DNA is TGTGCCAGCAGCTTGATTTCGTCGGCCAGGGTAGATGAAAAACTGTTTTTT.

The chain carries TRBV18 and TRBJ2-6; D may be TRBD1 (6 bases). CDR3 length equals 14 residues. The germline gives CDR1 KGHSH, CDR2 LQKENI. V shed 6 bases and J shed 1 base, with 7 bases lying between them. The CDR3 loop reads CASSGQSGANVLTF. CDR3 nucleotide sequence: TGTGCCAGCTCCGGACAGTCTGGGGCCAACGTCCTGACTTTC.

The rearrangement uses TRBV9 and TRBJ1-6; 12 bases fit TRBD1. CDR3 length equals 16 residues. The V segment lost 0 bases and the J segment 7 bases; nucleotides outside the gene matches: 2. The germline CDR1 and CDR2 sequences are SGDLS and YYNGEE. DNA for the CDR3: TGTGCCAGCAGCGTAGAGGGGACAGGGGGCAATTCACCCCTCCACTTT. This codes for CASSVEGTGGNSPLHF.

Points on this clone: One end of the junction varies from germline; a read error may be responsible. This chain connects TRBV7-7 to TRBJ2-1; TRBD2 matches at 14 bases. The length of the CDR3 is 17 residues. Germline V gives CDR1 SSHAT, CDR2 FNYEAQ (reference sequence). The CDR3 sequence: CASSNSGTSGRSGEQFF. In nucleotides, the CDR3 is TGTGCTAGCAGCAACTCCGGGACTAGCGGGAGATCGGGTGAGCAGTTCTTC.

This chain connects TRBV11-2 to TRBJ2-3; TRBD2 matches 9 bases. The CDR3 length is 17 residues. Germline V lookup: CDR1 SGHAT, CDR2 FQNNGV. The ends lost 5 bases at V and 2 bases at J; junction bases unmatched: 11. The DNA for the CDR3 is TGTGCCAGCAGCCTGGGGGTAGCGGGGGTCCCCACAGATACGCAGTATTTT. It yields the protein CASSLGVAGVPTDTQYF.

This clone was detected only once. CDR3 in amino acids: CASSLGTSARETQYF. CDR3 nucleotides: TGTGCCAGCAGCCTTGGGACTAGCGCTAGGGAGACCCAGTACTTC. The chain combines TRBV7-6 with TRBJ2-5, with TRBD2 identical over 10 bases. From germline, CDR1 is SGHVS and CDR2 FNYEAQ. This CDR3 contains 15 residues. V shed 5 bases and J 5 bases; nucleotides not matched to a gene: 8.

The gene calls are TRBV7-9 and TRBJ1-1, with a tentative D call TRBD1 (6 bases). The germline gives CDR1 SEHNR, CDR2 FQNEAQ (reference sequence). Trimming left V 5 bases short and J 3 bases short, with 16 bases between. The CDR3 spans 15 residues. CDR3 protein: CASSGGQGWDTEAFF. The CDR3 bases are TGTGCCAGCAGCGGGGGGCAGGGTTGGGACACTGAAGCTTTCTTT.

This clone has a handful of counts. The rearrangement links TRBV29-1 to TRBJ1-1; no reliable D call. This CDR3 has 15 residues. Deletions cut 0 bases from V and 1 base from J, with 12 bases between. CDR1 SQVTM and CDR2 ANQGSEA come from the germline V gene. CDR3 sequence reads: CSVEDQTARNTEAFF. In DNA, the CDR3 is TGCAGCGTTGAAGACCAAACAGCACGGAACACTGAAGCTTTCTTT.

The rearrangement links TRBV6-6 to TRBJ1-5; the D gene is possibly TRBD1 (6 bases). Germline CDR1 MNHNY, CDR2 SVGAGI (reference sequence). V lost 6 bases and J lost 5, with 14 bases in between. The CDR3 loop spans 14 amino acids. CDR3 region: CASRNRVSDQPQHF. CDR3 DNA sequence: TGTGCCAGCAGAAACAGGGTGTCAGATCAGCCCCAGCATTTT.

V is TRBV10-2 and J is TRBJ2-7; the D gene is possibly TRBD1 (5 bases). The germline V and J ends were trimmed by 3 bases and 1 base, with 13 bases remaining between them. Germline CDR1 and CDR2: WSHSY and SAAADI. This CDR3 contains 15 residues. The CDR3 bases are TGCGCCAGCAGTGACCAGGGTAGGGGATCCTACGAGCAGTACTTC. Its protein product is CASSDQGRGSYEQYF.